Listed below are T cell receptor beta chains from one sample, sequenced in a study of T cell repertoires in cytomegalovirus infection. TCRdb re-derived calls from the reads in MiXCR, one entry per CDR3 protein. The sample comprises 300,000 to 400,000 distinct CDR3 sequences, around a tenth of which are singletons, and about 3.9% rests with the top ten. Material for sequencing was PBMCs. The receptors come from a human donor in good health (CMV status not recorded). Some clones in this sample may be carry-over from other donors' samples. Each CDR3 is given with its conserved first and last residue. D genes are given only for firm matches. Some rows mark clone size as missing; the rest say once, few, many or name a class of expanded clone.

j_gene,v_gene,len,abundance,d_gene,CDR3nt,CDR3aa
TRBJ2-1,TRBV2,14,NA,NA,TGTGCCAGCAATAGAGGAGGTTCCTACAATGAGCAGTTCTTC,CASNRGGSYNEQFF
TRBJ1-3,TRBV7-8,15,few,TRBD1,TGTGCCAGCAGCCGCACAGGGGGCGACGGAAACACCATATATTTT,CASSRTGGDGNTIYF
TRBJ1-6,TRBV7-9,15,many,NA,TGTGCCAGCAGCTCACAAACAGGGATAGACTCACCCCTCCACTTT,CASSSQTGIDSPLHF
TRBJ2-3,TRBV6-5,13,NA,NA,TGTGCCAGCAGCGAACCTTACACAGATACGCAGTATTTT,CASSEPYTDTQYF
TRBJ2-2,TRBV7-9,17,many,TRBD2,TGTGCCAGCAGCCCTTGGCGGGCTAGCGGGAACGACGGGGAGCTGTTTTTT,CASSPWRASGNDGELFF
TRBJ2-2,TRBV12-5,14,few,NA,TGTGCTAGTGTAGTTAGGTCGGGAACCGGGGAGCTGTTTTTT,CASVVRSGTGELFF
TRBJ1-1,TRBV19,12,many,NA,TGTGCCAGTAGTTGGCAGGGCTCTGAAGCTTTCTTT,CASSWQGSEAFF
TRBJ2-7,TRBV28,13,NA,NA,TGTGCCAGCCTAAGGGGCAGCCCCTACGAGCAGTACTTC,CASLRGSPYEQYF
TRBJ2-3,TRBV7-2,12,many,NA,TGTGCCAGCAGCACTGGACACCCTAAGCAGTATTTT,CASSTGHPKQYF
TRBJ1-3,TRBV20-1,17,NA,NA,TGCAGTGCTAGAGAGGACCGGCGGAGTCACTCTGGAAACACCATATATTTT,CSAREDRRSHSGNTIYF
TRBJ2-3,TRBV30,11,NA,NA,TGTGCCTGGAGTTATCGAGATACGCAGTATTTT,CAWSYRDTQYF
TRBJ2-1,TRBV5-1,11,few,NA,TGCGCCAGCAGCTGGGGAACTGAGCAGTTCTTC,CASSWGTEQFF
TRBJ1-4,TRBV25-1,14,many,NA,TGTGCCAGCAAAGGGGGGGCAACTAATGAAAAACTGTTTTTT,CASKGGATNEKLFF
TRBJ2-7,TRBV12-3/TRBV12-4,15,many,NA,TGTGCCAGCAGTTTGATGGACAGCCTACGCTACGAGCAGTACTTC,CASSLMDSLRYEQYF